This TCR beta chain was recovered during a study of T cell responses to AZD1222 COVID-19 vaccine. CDR3 length: 15 amino acids. Germline-derived CDR1 and CDR2 are SGHNT and YYREEE (reference sequence). The V gene lost 0 bases and the J gene lost 1 base, with 10 bases spanning the gap. Produced via immunoSEQ multiplex PCR; TCRdb's table is partial and in-frame only. The table lists 50,000 to 70,000 clones, more than 70% of them singletons. This clone showed up just a few times. What it recognizes is unknown. Whole-study results and caveats: Clonal diversity may have been underestimated, and the donors were mostly white British, with more females than males. Researchers report vaccine-associated CD4 TCRs spanning spike, with dominance at 160-218 and 743-854. Regions left unmutated in variants are reportedly the target of nearly half of spike-specific TCRs. Seropositivity was recorded at baseline in only 6 or 7 AZD1222 recipients.

The TCR sequence derives from an adult in good health. Specimen: peripheral blood, collected on day 0 of MenACWY control vaccination. J is TRBJ1-1 and V is TRBV5-4, with D hard to call. CDR3 in amino acids: CASSLGVGRNTEAFF. The CDR3 DNA sequence: TGTGCCAGCAGCTTGGGAGTGGGCAGGAACACTGAAGCTTTCTTT.